These 9 T cell receptor beta chains were sequenced from one sample in a study of cytomegalovirus exposure and HLA in healthy donors. Vbeta (60) and Jbeta (13) primers were used in the PCR. Clones were sequenced by immunoSEQ multiplex PCR, and TCRdb holds only the in-frame ones, with some missing. The table records about 100,000 clones, about three quarters of them present only once. Sequenced: PBMCs. These receptors all come from a man aged 35 to 55 in good health and CMV-seropositive.

The V gene is TRBV5-1, the J gene TRBJ1-2; 7 nucleotides line up with TRBD1. With 4 bases clipped from V and 2 bases from J, the junction kept 8 bases outside the gene matches. Germline assignment: CDR1 SGHRS and CDR2 YFSETQ. This CDR3 comprises 15 residues. The CDR3 region is CASSITGTDNYGYTF. In DNA, the CDR3 is TGCGCCAGCAGCATTACCGGGACAGACAACTATGGCTACACCTTC.

This chain connects TRBV7-9 to TRBJ2-5; D is possibly TRBD1 (5 bases). Germline values: CDR1 SEHNR, CDR2 FQNEAQ (reference sequence). V lost 3 bases and J 0 bases, leaving 8 bases between the germline ends. The CDR3 is made up of 14 amino acids. CDR3: CASSFRQNQETQYF. As DNA, the CDR3 is TGTGCCAGCAGCTTCAGACAGAACCAAGAGACCCAGTACTTC.

The chain couples TRBV5-4 to TRBJ1-1, with D perhaps matching TRBD1 (5 bases). Per the germline V gene, CDR1 is SGHNT and CDR2 is YYREEE (reference sequence). The CDR3 has 16 residues. V shed 3 bases and J shed 0 bases, with 15 bases lying between them. CDR3 DNA: TGTGCCAGCAGCTGGGGGGGAAAAACCATGAACACTGAAGCTTTCTTT. This sequence encodes CASSWGGKTMNTEAFF.

In this sample, this clone turned up many times. The V gene is TRBV6-5, the J gene TRBJ1-6; 7 nucleotides align to TRBD1. The germline gives CDR1 MNHEY, CDR2 SVGAGI. V was pared by 2 bases and J by 7 bases, with 5 bases of the junction left unmatched. CDR3 size: 15 residues. In DNA, the CDR3 is TGTGCCAGCAGTTACGCGGGACAGAGAAATTCACCCCTCCACTTT. Translation: CASSYAGQRNSPLHF.

V usage is TRBV7-8 and J usage is TRBJ2-2, with D possibly TRBD2 on 5 matching bases. From germline, CDR1 is SGHVS and CDR2 FQNEAQ. Trimming removed 8 bases at V and 2 bases at J, with 9 bases between. This CDR3 comprises 13 residues. CDR3 coding DNA: TGTGCCAGCGTCGACTATAACACCGGGGAGCTGTTTTTT. Encoded protein: CASVDYNTGELFF. Full variable domain (rest looked up from reference TRBV7-8 and TRBJ2-2): GAGVSQSPRYKVAKRGQDVALRCDPISGHVSLFWYQQALGQGPEFLTYFQNEAQLDKSGLPSDRFFAERPEGSVSTLKIQRTQQEDSAVYLCASVDYNTGELFFGEGSRLTVL.

The chain joins TRBV10-3 to TRBJ2-7; tentative D call: TRBD2 (5 bases). Trimming pared 3 bases from V and 7 bases from J, leaving 22 bases between. The CDR3 covers 16 residues. Germline-derived CDR1 and CDR2 are ENHRY and SYGVKD. Written as DNA, the CDR3 is TGTGCCATCAGTGAAAGGGCGGGTTCCCCAGCTGGGGAGCAGTACTTC. Translation gives CAISERAGSPAGEQYF.

CDR3 sequence reads: CASSLSNEKLFF. CDR3 bases: TGTGCCAGTAGTCTATCTAATGAAAAACTGTTTTTT. V gene TRBV19 combines with J gene TRBJ1-4; D gene ambiguous. Germline CDR1 LNHDA, CDR2 SQIVND (reference sequence). The CDR3 has 12 amino acids. Deletions cut 5 bases from V and 3 bases from J, with 4 bases between. Full variable domain (outside the CDR3, taken from reference TRBV19 and TRBJ1-4): DGGITQSPKYLFRKEGQNVTLSCEQNLNHDAMYWYRQDPGQGLRLIYYSQIVNDFQKGDIAEGYSVSREKKESFPLTVTSAQKNPTAFYLCASSLSNEKLFFGSGTQLSVL.

The chain uses TRBV7-8 and TRBJ1-2, with 7 bases matching TRBD1. Germline lookup yields CDR1 SGHVS and CDR2 FQNEAQ. Trimming took 5 bases from V and 1 from J; bases not matched to a gene: 7. The CDR3 totals 15 residues. CDR3 nucleotide sequence: TGTGCCAGCAGCCCCTTTAGGGACAGTAACTATGGCTACACCTTC. This translates into CASSPFRDSNYGYTF.

The V call is TRBV6-5, the J call TRBJ2-1; 9 nucleotides line up with TRBD1. Germline values: CDR1 MNHEY, CDR2 SVGAGI. The V gene end was trimmed by 0 bases and the J gene end by 6 bases; junction bases not matched to a gene: 3. The CDR3 is made up of 15 amino acids. The CDR3 DNA sequence: TGTGCCAGCAGTTACTCTGGGACAGGGAGCAATGAGCAGTTCTTC. Translated: CASSYSGTGSNEQFF.